This T cell receptor (beta chain) was sequenced in a study of cytomegalovirus exposure and HLA in healthy donors. Study context: A prior study identified over 100 million unique TCR beta sequences from about 179 million T cells.

PCR was performed using 60 Vbeta and 13 Jbeta primers. The authors' processing: Unique TCR beta chains totaled some 81 million in a later count, with around 11 million of them shared. Repertoires were generated with immunoSEQ multiplex PCR, while TCRdb's copy carries only in-frame clones and drops some. V, J and clone size are taken as reported in that table, and D and trimming were inferred from the DNA itself. The table records about 140,000 clones, 77% of them present only once. With regard to this clone: What it binds is not known.

Per the germline V gene, CDR1 is MNHNY and CDR2 is SVGAGI (reference sequence). The CDR3 totals 14 residues. V shed 6 bases and J shed 2 bases, with 12 bases lying between them. Whole-study findings and limits: When analyzed later, the rates of TCR association showed variation by HLA locus, with DRB1 the most and HLA-C the fewest. CMV serostatus alone was available as immune exposure information.

This chain connects TRBV6-6 to TRBJ2-3; TRBD2 might be the D (5 bases). The source material was PBMCs. This clonotype was sampled from a man aged 30-40 years in good health and CMV-seronegative. CDR3 in amino acids: CASSLRLTTDTQYF. CDR3 sequence (DNA): TGTGCCAGCAGCCTCCGACTAACCACAGATACGCAGTATTTT.